The rows below give T cell receptor beta chains drawn from one sample of a study of T cells after yellow fever vaccination. TCRdb re-called the 5' RACE reads through MiXCR, storing one row per CDR3 protein. Of hundreds of thousands of distinct CDR3 sequences in the sample, roughly a fifth were seen once. The material was PBMCs, obtained about 21 days after the first yellow fever vaccination. These receptors came from a young man who received the YFV17D yellow fever vaccine. Each CDR3 is given with its conserved first and last residue. A D gene is named only where the DNA matches it firmly. The size entry is marked missing in some rows and otherwise reads once, few, many or a size class.

cdr3_aa	cdr3_nt	j_call	clone_size	d_call	v_call
CASSLNRGASTNIQYF	TGTGCCAGCAGCTTAAATAGGGGCGCGTCGACGAACATTCAGTACTTC	TRBJ2-4	few	.	TRBV7-2
CASSKGTSGGVSTDTQYF	TGCGCCAGCAGCAAGGGGACTAGCGGGGGGGTTAGCACAGATACGCAGTATTTT	TRBJ2-3	few	TRBD2	TRBV5-1
CASSGRLGLETQYF	TGTGCCAGCAGCGGACGATTGGGCCTAGAGACCCAGTACTTC	TRBJ2-5	few	.	TRBV13
CARTQRAGSSTDTQYF	TGTGCCAGAACTCAAAGAGCGGGTTCTAGCACAGATACGCAGTATTTT	TRBJ2-3	.	.	TRBV21-1
CASSQDLVEQNEQYF	TGCGCCAGCAGCCAAGATTTGGTGGAACAGAACGAGCAGTACTTC	TRBJ2-7	few	.	TRBV4-3
CASSTPTGRPNTDTQYF	TGTGCCAGCAGCACCCCGACAGGGCGCCCTAACACAGATACGCAGTATTTT	TRBJ2-3	many	TRBD1	TRBV27
CASSFVGALETQYF	TGTGCCAGCAGCTTTGTCGGGGCGTTGGAGACCCAGTACTTC	TRBJ2-5	.	.	TRBV7-2
CASSQEPSEQFF	TGTGCCAGCAGCCAGGAACCGAGTGAGCAGTTCTTC	TRBJ2-1	once	.	TRBV7-6
CASSKGPAQETQYF	TGTGCCAGCAGCAAGGGACCTGCGCAAGAGACCCAGTACTTC	TRBJ2-5	few	.	TRBV7-2
CASSQWQGGGYTF	TGTGCCAGCAGCCAGTGGCAGGGAGGCGGCTACACCTTC	TRBJ1-2	.	.	TRBV7-2
CASSTTSGGIDTQYF	TGTGCCAGCAGTACAACTAGCGGGGGGATAGATACGCAGTATTTT	TRBJ2-3	few	TRBD2	TRBV12-3/TRBV12-4
CASRHGVRETQYF	TGTGCCAGCAGACACGGGGTTAGAGAGACCCAGTACTTC	TRBJ2-5	few	.	TRBV6-6
CASSLRDSWYEQFF	TGCGCCAGCAGCCTGCGGGACAGTTGGTATGAGCAGTTCTTC	TRBJ2-1	.	.	TRBV5-1
CASSLNHALDTGELFF	TGTGCCAGCAGTTTGAACCACGCCCTGGACACCGGGGAGCTGTTTTTT	TRBJ2-2	few	.	TRBV12-3/TRBV12-4
CSARDPTGGGTEAFF	TGCAGTGCTAGAGACCCGACAGGGGGGGGGACTGAAGCTTTCTTT	TRBJ1-1	few	TRBD1	TRBV20-1
CSVAGTSGGSIFLIDEQFF	TGCAGCGTGGCCGGGACTAGCGGGGGGTCAATCTTTCTCATAGATGAGCAGTTCTTC	TRBJ2-1	.	TRBD2	TRBV29-1
CASSNGGANYEQYF	TGTGCCAGCAGCAACGGGGGGGCCAACTACGAGCAGTACTTC	TRBJ2-7	few	TRBD2	TRBV7-2
CASSSDALNTEAFF	TGTGCCAGCAGCTCAGACGCGCTTAACACTGAAGCTTTCTTT	TRBJ1-1	few	.	TRBV7-2
CASSESGGDVQPQHF	TGTGCCAGCAGTGAATCAGGAGGGGACGTTCAGCCCCAGCATTTT	TRBJ1-5	.	.	TRBV25-1
CASRPGTALSSYNSPLHF	TGTGCCAGCAGGCCCGGGACAGCGTTAAGCTCCTATAATTCACCCCTCCACTTT	TRBJ1-6	few	TRBD1	TRBV6-6
CASSQEFDRADTQYF	TGTGCCAGCAGCCAAGAATTTGACAGGGCGGATACGCAGTATTTT	TRBJ2-3	few	TRBD1	TRBV4-2
CASSLVQGIEGEQYF	TGCGCCAGCAGCTTGGTGCAGGGGATCGAAGGCGAGCAGTACTTC	TRBJ2-7	once	.	TRBV5-1
CATSAKAGGSDTQYF	TGTGCCACCAGTGCAAAAGCGGGGGGATCAGATACGCAGTATTTT	TRBJ2-3	.	TRBD2	TRBV24-1
CASRGTAYEQYF	TGTGCCAGCAGAGGGACAGCCTACGAGCAGTACTTC	TRBJ2-7	.	TRBD1	TRBV7-9
CASSFQGTGELFF	TGCGCCAGCAGCTTCCAGGGTACCGGGGAGCTGTTTTTT	TRBJ2-2	many	.	TRBV5-1
CASSVAYGNTEAFF	TGTGCCAGCAGCGTAGCTTACGGGAACACTGAAGCTTTCTTT	TRBJ1-1	few	.	TRBV9
CSARTDRGSTDTQYF	TGCAGTGCTAGGACGGACAGGGGGAGCACAGATACGCAGTATTTT	TRBJ2-3	few	TRBD1	TRBV20-1